These 20 T cell receptor beta chains were sequenced from one sample in a study of T-cell memory formation after mild COVID-19. TCRdb redid the calling of the 5' RACE reads with MiXCR, one entry per CDR3 protein. The table lists about 410,000 distinct CDR3 sequences, more than 15% of them singletons, with about 22% in the top ten. Sequencing input: PBMCs or a T cell subset sorted from them (not recorded which). Receptors were obtained from a man aged 18 to 30 who had mild COVID-19 (a few samples of this study predate the infection). Cell type and time point are not known.

This clonotype was counted a few times. The chain carries TRBV6-2 or TRBV6-3 and TRBJ2-6; 12 nucleotides agree with TRBD1. With 7 bases clipped from V and 0 bases from J, the junction kept 4 bases outside the gene matches. The CDR3 totals 17 residues. The germline V gene encodes CDR1 MNHEY and CDR2 SVGEGT. DNA of the CDR3: TGTGCCAGCACACCGGGACAGGGGGCCTCTGGGGCCAACGTCCTGACTTTC. Residues: CASTPGQGASGANVLTF.

The table lists this clonotype with a few counts. The CDR3 loop reads CASSPPSYEQYF. The CDR3 DNA follows: TGTGCCAGCTCACCACCGAGCTACGAGCAGTACTTC. V and J are TRBV18 and TRBJ2-7, with unresolved D. This CDR3 contains 12 residues. The germline V and J ends were trimmed by 0 bases and 3 bases, with 3 bases remaining between them. Germline assignment: CDR1 KGHSH and CDR2 LQKENI.

This clonotype was seen only a few times. The V gene is TRBV6-1, the J gene TRBJ1-2; D is undetermined. Trimming left V 7 bases short and J 4 bases short, with 10 bases between. The CDR3 runs to 12 residues. Germline values: CDR1 MNHNS, CDR2 SASEGT. The DNA for the CDR3 is TGTGCCAGCATCAACGCCCCCTATGGCTACACCTTC. Translating it yields CASINAPYGYTF.

This clonotype was found a few times. The chain combines TRBV12-3 or TRBV12-4 with TRBJ2-3; D is perhaps TRBD2 (5 bases). The germline V and J ends were trimmed by 6 bases and 5 bases, with 18 bases remaining between them. The CDR3 extends over 15 amino acids. CDR3 DNA: TGTGCCAGCAGCTCCTCGTCGGGAAGGGAAGATACGCAGTATTTT. Translated, it gives CASSSSSGREDTQYF.

The genes are TRBV6-5 and TRBJ1-6, with D unresolved. The germline CDR1 and CDR2 sequences are MNHEY and SVGAGI. Trimming removed 0 bases from V and 6 bases from J, with 12 bases in between. The CDR3 sequence is 16 residues long. CDR3 sequence (DNA): TGTGCCAGCAGTTACTCGATGTTGTCCGGTAATTCACCCCTCCACTTT. Translation gives CASSYSMLSGNSPLHF.

The table lists this clonotype with a few counts. V is TRBV7-9 and J is TRBJ2-3; 14 bases map to TRBD2. The CDR3 length is 16 residues. The trim removed 4 bases at V and 6 bases at J, leaving 6 bases unmatched. Germline CDR1 reads SEHNR; CDR2 reads FQNEAQ (reference sequence). As DNA, the CDR3 is TGTGCCAGCAGCTGGGGGACTAGCGGGGGATCGGATACGCAGTATTTT. As protein: CASSWGTSGGSDTQYF.

Concerning this clonotype: Germline is not matched at one junction end, which may reflect a read error. This chain links TRBV7-7 with TRBJ2-1; TRBD1 is a possible D gene (5 bases). Per germline, CDR1 SSHAT and CDR2 FNYEAQ (reference sequence). The CDR3 length is 14 residues. The CDR3 DNA sequence: TGTGCTAGCAGCTTAGCACAGGACTACAATGAGCAGTTCTTC. Translating it yields CASSLAQDYNEQFF.

This clonotype was seen repeatedly, ten times or more. This chain links TRBV7-2 with TRBJ1-5, with D possibly being TRBD1 (5 bases). Germline CDR1 and CDR2: SGHTA and FQGNSA. The CDR3 extends over 13 amino acids. Trimming took 3 bases from V and 7 from J, leaving 10 bases between them. The CDR3 DNA reads as TGTGCCAGCAGCTTTGGGGGTGGCCAGCCCCAGCATTTT. This translates into CASSFGGGQPQHF.

This CDR3 reads CASSFGQAQEKLFF. CDR3 DNA: TGCGCCAGCAGCTTCGGACAGGCCCAGGAAAAACTGTTTTTT. The gene calls are TRBV5-1 and TRBJ1-4; 7 bases align to TRBD1. From germline, CDR1 is SGHRS and CDR2 YFSETQ. V lost 2 bases and J lost 8; bases outside the gene matches: 6. The CDR3 covers 14 residues.

There are a few counts of this clonotype. V gene TRBV7-2 combines with J gene TRBJ2-7; D may match TRBD1 or TRBD2 (6 bases each). V lost 5 bases and J 4 bases, leaving 18 bases between the germline ends. Germline V gene lookup returns CDR1 SGHTA and CDR2 FQGNSA. CDR3 size: 15 residues. The CDR3 sequence is CASSPGWGARYEQYF. CDR3 in DNA: TGTGCCAGCAGCCCCGGGTGGGGGGCGAGGTACGAGCAGTACTTC.

This clonotype has a single count. The chain employs TRBV19 and TRBJ1-1, with a tentative D call TRBD1 (5 bases). The ends were cut back, 1 base at V and 0 bases at J, with 9 bases in the middle. The CDR3 consists of 15 residues. Looked up from germline, CDR1 is LNHDA and CDR2 is SQIVND (reference sequence). The CDR3 loop reads CASSIAGQLNTEAFF. CDR3 nucleotides: TGTGCCAGTAGTATAGCAGGGCAGTTGAACACTGAAGCTTTCTTT.

Ten or more counts support this clonotype. This sequence joins TRBV27 and TRBJ2-2; D not certain. The germline gives CDR1 MNHEY, CDR2 SMNVEV (reference sequence). The CDR3 runs 13 residues. V was trimmed by 3 bases and J by 6 bases, leaving 8 bases between them. Here the CDR3 reads CASSLLISGELFF. The CDR3 nucleotides read TGTGCCAGCAGTTTGTTGATTTCCGGGGAGCTGTTTTTT.

This clonotype occurred once. The chain carries TRBV20-1 and TRBJ1-1, with 8 bases that match TRBD1. The V gene's germline CDR1 is DFQATT and CDR2 SNEGSKA (reference sequence). J lost 12 bases, V lost 8 bases, and 8 bases had no gene match. CDR3 size: 10 residues. CDR3 region: CSTGGQSSFF. In DNA, the CDR3 is TGCAGTACAGGGGGGCAGTCCTCTTTCTTT.

This clonotype was counted between two and nine times. The chain employs TRBV19 and TRBJ2-1, with 7 positions matching TRBD2. The CDR3 has 19 residues. With 3 bases clipped from V and 1 base from J, the junction kept 15 bases outside the gene matches. From germline, CDR1 is LNHDA and CDR2 SQIVND (reference sequence). Written as DNA, the CDR3 is TGTGCCAGTAGTATGGATGGGCTAGCGGAAATAGCTTCCTACAATGAGCAGTTCTTC. Translating it yields CASSMDGLAEIASYNEQFF.

The CDR3 reads CASSLLGAWNTEAFF. DNA for the CDR3: TGTGCCAGCAGTTTATTGGGGGCATGGAACACTGAAGCTTTCTTT. The genes are TRBV12-3 or TRBV12-4 and TRBJ1-1, with D possibly being TRBD1 (6 bases). This CDR3 is built from 15 residues. V was shortened by 2 bases and J by 1 base, with 11 bases between the two germline ends.

The chain uses TRBV6-1 and TRBJ1-5; D ambiguous. Germline CDR1 reads MNHNS; CDR2 reads SASEGT. The CDR3 totals 13 residues. V lost 8 bases and J lost 2, with 10 bases in between. CDR3 amino acids: CASGSYGNQPQHF. The CDR3 DNA follows: TGTGCCAGCGGATCGTATGGCAATCAGCCCCAGCATTTT.

This clonotype was seen more than once but under ten times. The V call is TRBV28, the J call TRBJ2-2; 9 bases align to TRBD1. The germline CDR1 and CDR2 sequences are MDHEN and SYDVKM. V lost 9 bases, J lost 4 bases, and 6 bases stayed unmatched. CDR3 length: 14 amino acids. Written as DNA, the CDR3 is TGTGCCAGTGAGGGACAGGGAGTCACCGGGGAGCTGTTTTTT. This encodes CASEGQGVTGELFF.

This clonotype was detected a few times. This chain joins TRBV4-3 and TRBJ2-3; TRBD2 matches 8 bases. The CDR3 has 17 residues. Trimming removed 1 base from V and 0 bases from J; junction bases left unmatched: 6. The germline V gene encodes CDR1 LGHNA and CDR2 YSLEER. The chain's CDR3 is CASSQVAGGSSTDTQYF. The DNA for the CDR3 is TGCGCCAGCAGCCAAGTGGCGGGGGGATCTAGCACAGATACGCAGTATTTT.

This clonotype was observed a few times. The CDR3 loop is CASSQVGTGNQPQHF. Written as DNA, the CDR3 is TGCGCCAGCAGCCAAGTCGGGACAGGGAATCAGCCCCAGCATTTT. The genes are TRBV4-1 and TRBJ1-5; TRBD1 aligns across 9 bases. Germline lookup yields CDR1 MGHRA and CDR2 YSYEKL. The V segment lost 1 base and the J segment 4 bases; nucleotides outside the gene matches: 2. CDR3 length: 15 amino acids.

Ten or more counts support this clonotype. This chain joins TRBV7-9 and TRBJ1-1; TRBD1 agrees at 7 bases. Trimming at V came to 5 bases and at J to 1 base, leaving 7 bases not matched to a gene. The germline V gene has CDR1 SEHNR and CDR2 FQNEAQ (reference sequence). CDR3 length: 15 residues. CDR3: CASSPRRQGNTEAFF. Here the CDR3 DNA reads TGTGCCAGCAGCCCAAGGAGACAGGGGAACACTGAAGCTTTCTTT.